This T cell receptor beta chain was sequenced for a study of cytomegalovirus exposure and HLA in healthy donors. The CDR3 loop spans 15 amino acids. CDR1 and CDR2 from the germline V gene are SNHLY and FYNNEI. The V gene end was trimmed by 0 bases and the J gene end by 12 bases; junction bases not matched to a gene: 11. This clone was found once. PCR was performed using 60 Vbeta and 13 Jbeta primers. Assay: immunoSEQ multiplex PCR; the TCRdb copy retains only in-frame clones and omits some. The sample includes under 150,000 clones, roughly 80% of them seen just once. The origin of this receptor is a female donor in good health and CMV-seronegative. V is TRBV2 and J is TRBJ2-7, with 10 bases lining up with TRBD2. The source material was PBMCs. CDR3 loop: CASSEAELAGPSPYF. CDR3 bases: TGTGCCAGCAGTGAAGCTGAACTAGCGGGACCATCCCCGTACTTC.